This T cell receptor (beta chain) was documented in a study of T-cell reconstitution after alpha-beta-depleted transplantation in children (dated by TCRdb to between 2015 and 2016). Looking at the study overall: Using TCR repertoire profiling, the study followed T-cell immune reconstitution in a quantitative way in children after TCRalphabeta/CD19-depleted allogeneic hematopoietic cell transplantation.

In the paper's terms, the treatment or condition label means: allogeneic hematopoietic cell transplantation with graft depleted of TCRalphabeta T cells and CD19 B cells. TCRalphabeta/CD19-depleted allogeneic hematopoietic cell grafts were given to the transplant recipients, all of whom were children. A few counts support this clonotype. Its antigen target is currently unknown. No qualities accompany the bases; no much larger clone lies one base away. Library preparation employed PCR. The instrument was an Illumina HiSeq 2500. Molecular barcoding was employed in the preparation of TCR libraries, with unique molecular identifiers being used to normalize TCRbeta repertoire quantification. The public reads were reprocessed in TCRdb via fastp at Q25 and MiXCR, keeping in-frame beta chains. Under each unique CDR3 protein, matching rows form one entry showing the most common genes and DNA. This sample holds 300,000 to 350,000 distinct CDR3 sequences; roughly 21% were observed only once. The ten top clones hold 9.5% to 12% of the sample.

Broad study findings and their caveats: In some patients, high TCRbeta diversity at day 60 was attributed to recipient T cells and intrathymic progenitors that had survived conditioning. Apparently early alphabetaT-cell count recovery about two months after transplant reportedly relied on only several hundred rapidly expanded clones derived from non-depleted graft cells. Over subsequent months, a decline in hyperexpanded clone frequencies was noted, and after one year, T-cell counts and TCRbeta diversity were mostly ascribed to newly produced T cells.

Taken from cysteine to phenylalanine, the CDR3 has 16 residues. Here the CDR3 DNA is all that survives: 48 bases in frame from base 1. CDR1 and CDR2 are drawn from the germline V gene (reference sequence): DFQATT, SNEGSKA. V and J lose 3 bases and 4 bases, and a span of 21 bases separates them. Recombination joined TRBV20-1 with TRBJ2-5; the D gene is possibly TRBD1 or TRBD2, each agreeing over 5 bases. This TCR came from a male patient under 18 who had a stem cell transplant for acute lymphoblastic leukemia, so the T cells may come from the graft donor. This material consisted of PBMCs, mostly from graft donor cells, taken 180 days after TCRalphabeta/CD19-depleted stem cell transplant. The DNA sequence is given as TGCAGTGCTAGTCCCTTGCGGGTCAGCCAGGGAGAGACCCAGTACTTC. It codes for CSASPLRVSQGETQYF.